A selection of T cell receptor beta chains follows, all from one sample in a study of T-cell reconstitution after alpha-beta-depleted transplantation in children. TCRdb re-analysed the PCR reads in MiXCR, keeping a single row per CDR3 protein. The data show 450,000 to 550,000 distinct CDR3 sequences, more than 9.5% seen once. The sample was PBMCs, mostly from graft donor cells, taken 180 days after TCRalphabeta/CD19-depleted stem cell transplant. All receptors come from a female patient between 2 and 15 years old who had a stem cell transplant for aplastic anemia, so the T cells may come from the graft donor. Each CDR3 is given with its conserved first and last residue.

CSAPKGSNTEAFF	TRBV20-1	TRBJ1-1
CASSYSNRRASYNEQFF	TRBV6-5	TRBJ2-1
CASSPIPYEQYF	TRBV18	TRBJ2-7
CASSSRDNQPQHF	TRBV6-6	TRBJ1-5
CASSLQVYEQYF	TRBV7-9	TRBJ2-7
CASNNGGRGYTF	TRBV9	TRBJ1-2
CAWSVTPLVPNEQFF	TRBV30	TRBJ2-1
CASSLNLAGDNEQFF	TRBV7-9	TRBJ2-1
CASSEGLAGTYEQYF	TRBV6-1	TRBJ2-7
CASSSDRAYGDTQYF	TRBV13	TRBJ2-3
CASSRIFAGGHSGYTF	TRBV4-3	TRBJ1-2
CASREEGGYWTDTQYF	TRBV19	TRBJ2-3